These 4 T cell receptor beta chains were sequenced from one sample in a study of T cells in Graves' hyperthyroidism and ophthalmopathy. TCR beta CDR3 regions were amplified from RNA transcripts. The study used the HTBI primer set for a first-round RT-PCR of the TCR CDR3. Each CDR3 protein is one row after TCRdb ran MiXCR on the multiplex PCR reads. Here the sample spans approximately 250,000 distinct CDR3 sequences, approximately 24% being singletons. Source material: blood. These receptors were taken from a middle-aged woman with Graves' ophthalmopathy.

This clonotype was detected many times. The chain recombines TRBV6-5 with TRBJ2-5; TRBD1 or TRBD2 may be the D gene (5 bases each). The V gene lost 6 bases and the J gene lost 4 bases, with 15 bases spanning the gap. Germline CDR1 MNHEY, CDR2 SVGAGI. The CDR3 is 14 amino acids. CDR3 protein: CASRLQGAAETQYF. The DNA of the CDR3 is TGTGCCAGCAGGCTCCAGGGAGCTGCAGAGACCCAGTACTTC.

This clonotype occurred a few times. This rearrangement joins TRBV7-3 to TRBJ1-1; 12 bases are a match to TRBD1. The V gene end was trimmed by 3 bases and the J gene end by 5 bases; junction bases not matched to a gene: 7. Germline loops: CDR1 SGHTA, CDR2 FQGTGA. This CDR3 has 16 amino acids. CDR3 protein: CASSLTSGQGATEAFF. Written as DNA, the CDR3 is TGTGCCAGCAGCTTGACCTCGGGACAGGGGGCAACTGAAGCTTTCTTT. The full variable domain, its missing parts supplied by reference TRBV7-3 and TRBJ1-1, is GAGVSQTPSNKVTEKGKYVELRCDPISGHTALYWYRQSLGQGPEFLIYFQGTGAADDSGLPNDRFFAVRPEGSVSTLKIQRTERGDSAVYLCASSLTSGQGATEAFFGQGTRLTVV.

The table lists this clonotype with many counts. Since a much larger clone is just one base distant, this may be a read error. V gene TRBV27 combines with J gene TRBJ2-7; either TRBD1 or TRBD2 may supply D (6 bases each). Germline V gene sequence: CDR1 MNHEY, CDR2 SMNVEV (reference sequence). CDR3 length: 12 amino acids. V was cut by 5 bases and J by 9 bases, with 14 bases left in between. CDR3 sequence (DNA): TGTGCCAGCAGTCCCCTCGGGGGCGGGCAGTACTTC. Translating gives CASSPLGGGQYF.

This clonotype was seen ten or more times. V gene TRBV28 combines with J gene TRBJ1-5, with D possibly matching TRBD1 (5 bases). This CDR3 contains 16 residues. CDR1 is MDHEN and CDR2 is SYDVKM in the germline V gene. Deletions cut 1 base from V and 1 base from J, with 11 bases between. This CDR3 is CASSLSGVSSNQPQHF. CDR3 DNA: TGTGCCAGCAGTTTATCGGGGGTGTCGAGCAATCAGCCCCAGCATTTT.